This T cell receptor (beta chain) was captured in a study of shared clonotypes between healthy human individuals. General observations from the study: The study sampled only blood, and tissue repertoires likely differ.

Method: immunoSEQ multiplex PCR; TCRdb's copy keeps in-frame clones and lacks some. The sample lists just under 350,000 clones; more than 60% were seen once. Regarding this clone: Antigen unknown.

All donors qualified as healthy HIV-negative adults and had experienced no recent acute infections or vaccinations. Germline V gene data show CDR1 as SGHAT and CDR2 as FQNNGV. This CDR3 comprises 14 residues. V was cut by 8 bases and J by 4 bases, with 18 bases left in between. This chain connects TRBV11-2 to TRBJ2-7; D is unclear. This receptor was obtained from a man in his thirties or forties in good health. The sample taken for sequencing was memory CD4+ T cells sorted from blood. Subset meaning: CD45RA-negative fraction. The CDR3 loop reads CASRRIDGDYEQYF. CDR3 nucleotides: TGTGCCAGCCGCAGAATCGATGGGGATTACGAGCAGTACTTC. Variable domain in full (rest from reference TRBV11-2 and TRBJ2-7): EAGVAQSPRYKIIEKRQSVAFWCNPISGHATLYWYQQILGQGPKLLIQFQNNGVVDDSQLPKDRFSAERLKGVDSTLKIQPAKLEDSAVYLCASRRIDGDYEQYFGPGTRLTVT.